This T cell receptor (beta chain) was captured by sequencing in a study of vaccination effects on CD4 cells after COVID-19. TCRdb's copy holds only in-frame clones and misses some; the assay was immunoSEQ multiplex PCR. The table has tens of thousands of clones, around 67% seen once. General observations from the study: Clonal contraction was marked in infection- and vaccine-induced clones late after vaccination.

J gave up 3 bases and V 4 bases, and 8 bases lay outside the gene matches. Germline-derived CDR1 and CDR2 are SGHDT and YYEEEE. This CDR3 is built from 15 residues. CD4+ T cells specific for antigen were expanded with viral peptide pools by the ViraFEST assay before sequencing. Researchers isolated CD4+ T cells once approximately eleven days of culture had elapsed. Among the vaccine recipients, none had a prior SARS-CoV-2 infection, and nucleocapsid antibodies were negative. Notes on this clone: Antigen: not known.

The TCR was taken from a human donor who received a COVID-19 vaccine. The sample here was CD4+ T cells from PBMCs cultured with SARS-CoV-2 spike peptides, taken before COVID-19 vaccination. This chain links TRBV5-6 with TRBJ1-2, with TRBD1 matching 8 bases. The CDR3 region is CASSLGTGGYYGYTF. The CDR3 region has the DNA TGTGCCAGCAGCCTAGGGACAGGCGGGTACTATGGCTACACCTTC.